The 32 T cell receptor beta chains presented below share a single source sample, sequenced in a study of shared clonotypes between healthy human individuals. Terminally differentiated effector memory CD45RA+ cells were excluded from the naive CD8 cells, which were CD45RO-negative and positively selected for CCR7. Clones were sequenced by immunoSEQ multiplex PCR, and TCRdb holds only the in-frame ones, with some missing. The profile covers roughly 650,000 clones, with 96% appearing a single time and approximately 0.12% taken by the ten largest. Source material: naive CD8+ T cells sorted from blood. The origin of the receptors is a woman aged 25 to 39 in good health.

The CDR3 bases are TGTGCCAGCAGCTTAGAGAACCAGAACACTGAAGCTTTCTTT. The encoded protein is CASSLENQNTEAFF. The V gene is TRBV11-2, the J gene TRBJ1-1, with D unresolved. The CDR3 covers 14 residues. Germline V gene lookup returns CDR1 SGHAT and CDR2 FQNNGV. V lost 0 bases, J lost 1 base, and 6 bases lay in between.

The CDR3 protein is CSVVLAGGYNEQFF. CDR3 coding DNA: TGCAGCGTTGTGTTGGCGGGAGGATACAATGAGCAGTTCTTC. The gene calls are TRBV29-1 and TRBJ2-1; 8 nucleotides match TRBD2. V lost 4 bases and J lost 4; bases outside the gene matches: 6. Looked up from germline, CDR1 is SQVTM and CDR2 is ANQGSEA. The CDR3 is 14 residues long.

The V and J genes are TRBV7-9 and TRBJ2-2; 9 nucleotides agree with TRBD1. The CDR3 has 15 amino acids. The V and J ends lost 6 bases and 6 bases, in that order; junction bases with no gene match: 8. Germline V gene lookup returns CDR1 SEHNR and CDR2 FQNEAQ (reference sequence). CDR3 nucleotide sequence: TGTGCCAGCAGATCGGGACAGGGTCTGGCCGGGGAGCTGTTTTTT. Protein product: CASRSGQGLAGELFF. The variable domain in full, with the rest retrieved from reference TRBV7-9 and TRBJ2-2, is DTGVSQNPRHKITKRGQNVTFRCDPISEHNRLYWYRQTLGQGPEFLTYFQNEAQLEKSRLLSDRFSAERPKGSFSTLEIQRTEQGDSAMYLCASRSGQGLAGELFFGEGSRLTVL.

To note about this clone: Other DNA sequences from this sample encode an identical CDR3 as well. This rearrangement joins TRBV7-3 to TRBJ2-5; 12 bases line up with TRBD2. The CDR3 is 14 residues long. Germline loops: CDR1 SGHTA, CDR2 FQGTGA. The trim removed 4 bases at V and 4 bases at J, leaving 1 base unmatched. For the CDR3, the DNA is TGTGCCAGCAGCTCGGGACTAGCGGGAGAGACCCAGTACTTC. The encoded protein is CASSSGLAGETQYF.

CDR3 DNA: TGTGCCACCGAGGGACTAGGGGTCTACAATGAGCAGTTCTTC. Protein sequence: CATEGLGVYNEQFF. The chain joins TRBV6-6 to TRBJ2-1, with 8 bases that match TRBD2. The trim removed 10 bases at V and 3 bases at J, leaving 8 bases unmatched. The CDR3 runs to 14 residues. The germline V gene encodes CDR1 MNHNY and CDR2 SVGAGI (reference sequence).

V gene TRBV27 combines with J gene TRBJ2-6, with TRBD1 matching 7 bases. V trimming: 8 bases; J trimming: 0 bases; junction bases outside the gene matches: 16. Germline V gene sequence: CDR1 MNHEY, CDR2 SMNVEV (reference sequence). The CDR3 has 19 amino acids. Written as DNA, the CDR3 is TGTGCCAGCTCTAGGGACAGATCTTTCTGGGACTCTGGGGCCAACGTCCTGACTTTC. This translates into CASSRDRSFWDSGANVLTF.

The CDR3 spells CASSLDTTRGDTQYF. Here the CDR3 DNA reads TGTGCCAGCAGCTTGGATACCACCCGGGGAGATACGCAGTATTTT. This chain links TRBV5-6 with TRBJ2-3, with D perhaps TRBD2 (5 bases). Trimming stripped 0 bases from V and 5 bases from J, with 13 bases between. Per the germline V gene, CDR1 is SGHDT and CDR2 is YYEEEE. This CDR3 contains 15 residues.

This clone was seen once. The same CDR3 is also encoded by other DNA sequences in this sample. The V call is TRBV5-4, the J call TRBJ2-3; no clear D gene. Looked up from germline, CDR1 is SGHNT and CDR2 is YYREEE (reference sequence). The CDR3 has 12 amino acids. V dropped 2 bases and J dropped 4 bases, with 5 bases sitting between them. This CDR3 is CASSFGSDTQYF. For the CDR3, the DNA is TGTGCCAGCAGCTTTGGGTCAGATACGCAGTATTTT.

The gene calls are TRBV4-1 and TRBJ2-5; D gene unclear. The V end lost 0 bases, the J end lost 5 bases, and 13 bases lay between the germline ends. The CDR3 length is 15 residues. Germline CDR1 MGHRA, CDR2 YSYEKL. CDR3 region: CASSQERPWDETQYF. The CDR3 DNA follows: TGCGCCAGCAGCCAAGAAAGGCCGTGGGATGAGACCCAGTACTTC.

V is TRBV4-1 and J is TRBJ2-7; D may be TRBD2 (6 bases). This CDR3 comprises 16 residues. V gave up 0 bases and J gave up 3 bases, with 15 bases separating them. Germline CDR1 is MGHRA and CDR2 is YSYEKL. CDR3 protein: CASSQDSQRAGYEQYF. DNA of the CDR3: TGCGCCAGCAGCCAAGATTCCCAGCGGGCGGGCTACGAGCAGTACTTC.

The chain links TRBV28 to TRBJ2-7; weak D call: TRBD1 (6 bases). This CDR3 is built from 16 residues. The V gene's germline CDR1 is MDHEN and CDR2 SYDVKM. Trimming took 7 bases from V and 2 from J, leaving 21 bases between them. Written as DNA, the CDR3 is TGTGCCAGCACCCATTGGGTGTCGGACAGAGCCTACGAGCAGTACTTC. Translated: CASTHWVSDRAYEQYF.

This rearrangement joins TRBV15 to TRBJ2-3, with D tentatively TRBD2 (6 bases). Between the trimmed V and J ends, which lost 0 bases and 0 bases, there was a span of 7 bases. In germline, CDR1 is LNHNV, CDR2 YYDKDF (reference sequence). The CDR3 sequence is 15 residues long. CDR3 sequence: CATSREGRSTDTQYF. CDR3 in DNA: TGTGCCACCAGCAGAGAAGGGAGGAGCACAGATACGCAGTATTTT.

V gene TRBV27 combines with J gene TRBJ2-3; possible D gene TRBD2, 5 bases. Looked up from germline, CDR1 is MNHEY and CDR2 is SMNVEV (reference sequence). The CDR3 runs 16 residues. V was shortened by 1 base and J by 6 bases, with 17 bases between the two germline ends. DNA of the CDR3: TGTGCCAGCAGTTTATTCGCGGGCTCCCAACCGGATACGCAGTATTTT. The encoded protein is CASSLFAGSQPDTQYF.

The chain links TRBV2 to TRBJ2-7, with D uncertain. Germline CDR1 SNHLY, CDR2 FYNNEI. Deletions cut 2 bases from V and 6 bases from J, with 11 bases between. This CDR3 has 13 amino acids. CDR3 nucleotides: TGTGCCAGCAGTGAAACTACCCCCGCCGAGCAGTACTTC. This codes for CASSETTPAEQYF. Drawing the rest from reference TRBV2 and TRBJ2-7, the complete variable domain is EPEVTQTPSHQVTQMGQEVILRCVPISNHLYFYWYRQILGQKVEFLVSFYNNEISEKSEIFDDQFSVERPDGSNFTLKIRSTKLEDSAMYFCASSETTPAEQYFGPGTRLTVT.

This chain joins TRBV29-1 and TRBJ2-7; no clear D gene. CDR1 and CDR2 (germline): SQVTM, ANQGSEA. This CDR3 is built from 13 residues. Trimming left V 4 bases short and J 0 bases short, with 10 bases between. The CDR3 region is CSVVRPLSYEQYF. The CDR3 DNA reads TGCAGCGTTGTCCGACCGCTCTCCTACGAGCAGTACTTC.

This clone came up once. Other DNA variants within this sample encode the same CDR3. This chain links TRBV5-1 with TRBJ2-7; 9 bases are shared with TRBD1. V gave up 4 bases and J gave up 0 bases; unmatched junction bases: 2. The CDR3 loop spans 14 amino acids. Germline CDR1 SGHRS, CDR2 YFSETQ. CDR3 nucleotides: TGCGCCAGCAGCCTGGACAGGGGCTCCTACGAGCAGTACTTC. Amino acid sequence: CASSLDRGSYEQYF.

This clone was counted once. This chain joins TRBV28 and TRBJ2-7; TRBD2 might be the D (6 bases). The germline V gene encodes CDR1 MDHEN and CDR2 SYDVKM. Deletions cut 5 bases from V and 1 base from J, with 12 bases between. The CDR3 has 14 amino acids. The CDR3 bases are TGTGCCAGCAGTCCTAGCGTTGGGTCCTACGAGCAGTACTTC. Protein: CASSPSVGSYEQYF.

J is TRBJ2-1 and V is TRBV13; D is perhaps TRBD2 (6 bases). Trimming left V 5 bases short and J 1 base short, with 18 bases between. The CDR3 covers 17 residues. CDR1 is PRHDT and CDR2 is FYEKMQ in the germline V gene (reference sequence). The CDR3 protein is CASSNYPGLPSYNEQFF. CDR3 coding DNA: TGTGCCAGCAGCAACTATCCGGGACTGCCTTCCTACAATGAGCAGTTCTTC.

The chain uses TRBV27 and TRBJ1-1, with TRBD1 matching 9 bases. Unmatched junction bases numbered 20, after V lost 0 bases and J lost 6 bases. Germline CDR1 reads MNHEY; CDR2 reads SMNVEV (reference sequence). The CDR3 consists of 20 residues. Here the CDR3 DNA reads TGTGCCAGCAGTTTATCGTTACCTCTTCGGGACAGGGAAGTTACGGCTGAAGCTTTCTTT. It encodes CASSLSLPLRDREVTAEAFF.

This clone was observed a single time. In nucleotides, the CDR3 is TGTGCCAGCAGCTTACGGACAGGGGGCAAGGAGACCCAGTACTTC. This codes for CASSLRTGGKETQYF. The chain combines TRBV11-3 with TRBJ2-5; TRBD1 matches at 11 bases. Germline values: CDR1 SGHNT, CDR2 YENEEA. The CDR3 spans 15 residues. With 2 bases clipped from V and 5 bases from J, the junction kept 4 bases outside the gene matches.

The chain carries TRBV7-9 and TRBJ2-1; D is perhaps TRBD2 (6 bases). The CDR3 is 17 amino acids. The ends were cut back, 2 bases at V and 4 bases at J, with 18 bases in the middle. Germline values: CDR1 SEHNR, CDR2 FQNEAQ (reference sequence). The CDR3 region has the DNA TGTGCCAGCAGCTTATTAAGTTCTAGCGTGGGATACAATGAGCAGTTCTTC. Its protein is CASSLLSSSVGYNEQFF.

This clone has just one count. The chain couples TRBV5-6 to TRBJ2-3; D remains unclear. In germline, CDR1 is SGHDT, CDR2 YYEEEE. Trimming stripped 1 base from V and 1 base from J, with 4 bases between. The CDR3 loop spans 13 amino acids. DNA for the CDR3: TGTGCCAGCAGCTTGCGGGGCACAGATACGCAGTATTTT. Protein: CASSLRGTDTQYF. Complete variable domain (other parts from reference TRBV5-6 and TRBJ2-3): DAGVTQSPTHLIKTRGQQVTLRCSPKSGHDTVSWYQQALGQGPQFIFQYYEEEERQRGNFPDRFSGHQFPNYSSELNVNALLLGDSALYLCASSLRGTDTQYFGPGTRLTVL.

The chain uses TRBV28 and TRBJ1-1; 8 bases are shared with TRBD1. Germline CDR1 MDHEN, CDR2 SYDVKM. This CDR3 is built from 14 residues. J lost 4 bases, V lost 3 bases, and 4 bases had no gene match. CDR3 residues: CASSFQGAGTEAFF. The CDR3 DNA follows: TGTGCCAGCAGTTTTCAGGGGGCAGGCACTGAAGCTTTCTTT.

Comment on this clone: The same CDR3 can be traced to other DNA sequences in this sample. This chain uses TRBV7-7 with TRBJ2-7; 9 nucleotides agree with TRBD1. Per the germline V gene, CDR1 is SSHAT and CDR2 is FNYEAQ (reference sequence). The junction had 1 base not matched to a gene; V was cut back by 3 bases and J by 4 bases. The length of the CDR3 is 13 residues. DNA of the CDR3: TGTGCCAGCAGCTTGGACAGGGGTTACGAGCAGTACTTC. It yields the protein CASSLDRGYEQYF.

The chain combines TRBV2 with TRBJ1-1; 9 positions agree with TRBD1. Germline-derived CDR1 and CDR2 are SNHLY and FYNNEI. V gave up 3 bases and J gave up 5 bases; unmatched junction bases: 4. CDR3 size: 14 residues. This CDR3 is CASSDGTGSTEAFF. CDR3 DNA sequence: TGTGCCAGCAGTGATGGGACAGGGTCAACTGAAGCTTTCTTT.

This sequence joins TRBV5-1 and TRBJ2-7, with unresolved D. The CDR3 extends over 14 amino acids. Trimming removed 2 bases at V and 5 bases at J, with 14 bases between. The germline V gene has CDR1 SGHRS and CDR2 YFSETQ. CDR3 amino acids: CASSFRSSGNEQYF. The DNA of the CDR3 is TGCGCCAGCAGCTTTAGGTCGTCTGGGAACGAGCAGTACTTC.

CDR3 DNA: TGTGCCAGCAGTCCTGGGACTAGCGGGATGGGCGAGCAGTACTTC. This codes for CASSPGTSGMGEQYF. The chain carries TRBV27 and TRBJ2-7; 13 bases agree with TRBD2. Losses at the gene ends were 5 bases for V and 6 bases for J; bases not matched to a gene: 7. CDR3 length: 15 amino acids. Germline V gene sequence: CDR1 MNHEY, CDR2 SMNVEV (reference sequence).

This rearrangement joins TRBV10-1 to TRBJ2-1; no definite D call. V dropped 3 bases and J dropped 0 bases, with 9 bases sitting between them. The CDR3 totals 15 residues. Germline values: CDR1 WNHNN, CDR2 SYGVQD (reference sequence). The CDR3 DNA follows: TGCGCCAGCAGTGATAGTGCGACCTCCTACAATGAGCAGTTCTTC. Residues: CASSDSATSYNEQFF.

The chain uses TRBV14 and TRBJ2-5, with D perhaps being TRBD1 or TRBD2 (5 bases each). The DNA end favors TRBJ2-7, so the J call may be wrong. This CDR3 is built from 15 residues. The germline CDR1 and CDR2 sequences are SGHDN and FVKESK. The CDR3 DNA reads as TGTGCCAGCAGCCAGAGGGGCTCGTACTCCTACGAGCAGTACTTC. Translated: CASSQRGSYSYEQYF.

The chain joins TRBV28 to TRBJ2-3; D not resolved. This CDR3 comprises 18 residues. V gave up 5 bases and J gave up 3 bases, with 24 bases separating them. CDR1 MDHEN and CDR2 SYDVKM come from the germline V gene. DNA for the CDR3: TGTGCCAGCAGTCCATCCCGCGTCGACCTAAAAAGGACAGATACGCAGTATTTT. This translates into CASSPSRVDLKRTDTQYF.

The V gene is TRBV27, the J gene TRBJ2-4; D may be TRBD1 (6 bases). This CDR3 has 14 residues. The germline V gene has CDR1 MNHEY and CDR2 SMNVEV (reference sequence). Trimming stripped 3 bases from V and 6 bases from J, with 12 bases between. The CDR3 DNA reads TGTGCCAGCAGTTTTTCAGGGGCCTTAAACATTCAGTACTTC. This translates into CASSFSGALNIQYF.

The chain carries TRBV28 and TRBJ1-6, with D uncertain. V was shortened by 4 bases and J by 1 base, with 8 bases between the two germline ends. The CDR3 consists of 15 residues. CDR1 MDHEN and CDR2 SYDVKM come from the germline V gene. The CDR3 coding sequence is TGTGCCAGCAGTTGGGAGGGATCCTATAATTCACCCCTCCACTTT. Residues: CASSWEGSYNSPLHF.